These 22 T cell receptor beta chains originate from one sample sequenced in a study of CD8 T cells in Susac syndrome. Reverse transcription used roughly 0.5 to 1 ug RNA and random hexamers. Each CDR3 protein is one row after TCRdb ran MiXCR on the immunoSEQ multiplex PCR reads. This sample has 75,000 to 100,000 distinct CDR3 sequences; approximately 95% occur once, and the top ten carry about 0.9%. Sequencing input: CD8+ T cells from PBMCs. The receptors derive from a human donor with Susac syndrome.

The gene calls are TRBV29-1 and TRBJ2-2; no firm D call. Germline CDR1 reads SQVTM; CDR2 reads ANQGSEA. V was clipped by 4 bases and J by 6 bases, with 6 bases between them. The CDR3 runs 11 residues. The CDR3 nucleotides are TGCAGCGTTGCCAAGGCCGGGGAGCTGTTTTTT. Residues: CSVAKAGELFF.

This clonotype was detected once. The chain links TRBV5-5 to TRBJ2-7; 7 bases are a match to TRBD2. The CDR3 runs 15 residues. After removal of 6 bases from V and 1 base from J, the junction contained 10 bases not matched to a gene. Germline CDR1 reads SGHKS; CDR2 reads YYEKEE (reference sequence). The CDR3 sequence is CASTRNRDYSYEQYF. CDR3 coding DNA: TGTGCCAGCACCAGGAATCGGGACTATTCCTACGAGCAGTACTTC.

This clonotype was found once. The chain carries TRBV20-1 and TRBJ2-3, with D possibly being TRBD2 (5 bases). Trimming left V 0 bases short and J 4 bases short, with 17 bases between. Looked up from germline, CDR1 is DFQATT and CDR2 is SNEGSKA (reference sequence). The CDR3 is 16 residues long. The CDR3 protein is CSARDLVGVWSDTQYF. The CDR3 DNA follows: TGCAGTGCTAGAGATCTGGTGGGAGTATGGTCAGATACGCAGTATTTT.

The rearrangement joins TRBV3-1 to TRBJ2-1; 12 bases map to TRBD2. CDR3 size: 17 residues. Germline V gene sequence: CDR1 LGHDT, CDR2 YNNKEL (reference sequence). The V and J ends lost 3 bases and 1 base, in that order; junction bases with no gene match: 4. The CDR3 sequence: CASSHGTSGWSYNEQFF. Here the CDR3 DNA reads TGTGCCAGCAGCCACGGGACTAGCGGGTGGTCCTACAATGAGCAGTTCTTC.

This clonotype was counted between two and nine times. The V call is TRBV5-4, the J call TRBJ2-5, with 11 bases matching TRBD1. The V gene end was trimmed by 4 bases and the J gene end by 5 bases; junction bases not matched to a gene: 4. The CDR3 is 14 residues long. The germline CDR1 and CDR2 sequences are SGHNT and YYREEE (reference sequence). In DNA, the CDR3 is TGTGCCAGCAGCCCGGGGACAGGGGGGGAGACCCAGTACTTC. Residues: CASSPGTGGETQYF.

This chain uses TRBV28 with TRBJ2-7; TRBD2 agrees at 9 bases. Germline trimming cut 3 bases from V and 3 bases from J; bases unmatched to any gene: 6. Germline V CDR1 and CDR2: MDHEN, SYDVKM. The CDR3 has 15 residues. The CDR3 DNA reads TGTGCCAGCAGTTTCGCCGGGACTAGCCTCTACGAGCAGTACTTC. As protein: CASSFAGTSLYEQYF.

This chain links TRBV7-9 with TRBJ2-2; perhaps TRBD1 as D (6 bases). V gave up 5 bases and J gave up 2 bases, with 12 bases separating them. The CDR3 is made up of 15 amino acids. Per the germline V gene, CDR1 is SEHNR and CDR2 is FQNEAQ (reference sequence). The CDR3 here is CASSHGQTNTGELFF. CDR3 bases: TGTGCCAGCAGCCACGGACAGACAAACACCGGGGAGCTGTTTTTT.

This chain joins TRBV7-2 and TRBJ2-1; 11 bases are shared with TRBD2. Germline V gene data show CDR1 as SGHTA and CDR2 as FQGNSA. The CDR3 loop spans 14 amino acids. V lost 7 bases, J lost 7 bases, and 6 bases stayed unmatched. CDR3 protein: CASNVAGGQNEQFF. The CDR3 bases are TGTGCCAGCAACGTAGCGGGAGGGCAGAATGAGCAGTTCTTC.

The gene calls are TRBV15 and TRBJ1-1; TRBD1 matches 8 bases. Looked up from germline, CDR1 is LNHNV and CDR2 is YYDKDF (reference sequence). The CDR3 is 16 residues long. V gave up 1 base and J gave up 3 bases; unmatched junction bases: 7. The CDR3 here is CATSRGTGGYYTEAFF. CDR3 DNA: TGTGCCACCAGCAGAGGTACAGGGGGTTACTACACTGAAGCTTTCTTT.

The chain joins TRBV20-1 to TRBJ1-4; D possibly corresponds to TRBD1 (5 bases). This CDR3 region has 16 residues. Germline lookup yields CDR1 DFQATT and CDR2 SNEGSKA (reference sequence). Deletions cut 5 bases from V and 0 bases from J, with 16 bases between. CDR3 residues: CSASPDTLATNEKLFF. The DNA of the CDR3 is TGCAGTGCTTCTCCGGACACCCTTGCAACTAATGAAAAACTGTTTTTT.

The chain combines TRBV28 with TRBJ2-7; tentative D call: TRBD1 (6 bases). Germline V CDR1 and CDR2: MDHEN, SYDVKM. The V gene lost 8 bases and the J gene lost 5 bases, with 19 bases spanning the gap. There are 14 residues in the CDR3. The CDR3 sequence: CASGELVRGDEQYF. CDR3 coding DNA: TGTGCCAGCGGCGAACTAGTCAGGGGTGACGAGCAGTACTTC.

V usage is TRBV12-3 or TRBV12-4 and J usage is TRBJ2-7; 8 nucleotides align to TRBD1. With V trimmed by 6 bases and J by 7 bases, 11 bases remained unmatched. The CDR3 runs to 14 residues. The DNA for the CDR3 is TGTGCCAGCAGCTCAGGACAGGGTATTGGGGAGCAGTACTTC. As protein: CASSSGQGIGEQYF.

The chain couples TRBV27 to TRBJ2-1; no reliable D call. The germline V gene has CDR1 MNHEY and CDR2 SMNVEV (reference sequence). This CDR3 is built from 12 residues. Trimming removed 5 bases from V and 7 bases from J, with 9 bases in between. CDR3 residues: CASSRSENEQFF. Here the CDR3 DNA reads TGTGCCAGCAGTCGTAGTGAGAATGAGCAGTTCTTC.

This clonotype has just one count. The chain has TRBV7-9 and TRBJ2-7; TRBD2 matches 14 bases. Trimming removed 3 bases from V and 0 bases from J; junction bases left unmatched: 4. Germline lookup yields CDR1 SEHNR and CDR2 FQNEAQ (reference sequence). The CDR3 consists of 17 residues. CDR3 sequence reads: CASSFGTSGGHSYEQYF. CDR3 bases: TGTGCCAGCAGCTTCGGGACTAGCGGGGGCCACTCCTACGAGCAGTACTTC.

This sequence joins TRBV6-5 and TRBJ2-2; D ambiguous. The CDR3 contains 14 residues. V was pared by 5 bases and J by 6 bases, with 13 bases between. Germline V lookup: CDR1 MNHEY, CDR2 SVGAGI. The CDR3 region has the DNA TGTGCCAGCAGTCCCCGGGTGGGTCCCGGGGAGCTGTTTTTT. Its protein is CASSPRVGPGELFF.

This chain links TRBV4-2 with TRBJ2-7; perhaps TRBD1 as D (6 bases). Germline V gives CDR1 LGHNA, CDR2 YNFKEQ. This CDR3 contains 15 residues. V lost 2 bases to trimming and J lost 2 bases, with 13 bases between them. As DNA, the CDR3 is TGTGCCAGCAGCCAATCCTACAGGGCCCCCTACGAGCAGTACTTC. Protein: CASSQSYRAPYEQYF.

The chain links TRBV13 to TRBJ2-1; 13 bases agree with TRBD2. Germline V CDR1 and CDR2: PRHDT, FYEKMQ (reference sequence). The ends lost 4 bases at V and 6 bases at J; junction bases unmatched: 6. The CDR3 runs to 16 residues. In DNA form, the CDR3 reads TGTGCCAGCAGCTGGTTGACTAGCGGGGGGCCCAATGAGCAGTTCTTC. Protein sequence: CASSWLTSGGPNEQFF.

The CDR3 nucleotides are TGTGCCAGCAGCTTAAGGGGGCAGATTGCGAATGGCTACACCTTC. Its translation is CASSLRGQIANGYTF. V is TRBV13 and J is TRBJ1-2; 7 bases agree with TRBD1. Trimming took 2 bases from V and 6 from J; bases not matched to a gene: 9. The CDR3 is 15 residues long. The germline V gene encodes CDR1 PRHDT and CDR2 FYEKMQ (reference sequence).

This clonotype was seen once. CDR3 amino acids: CASSFLAGAGNEQFF. Here the CDR3 DNA reads TGTGCCAGCAGCTTCCTAGCGGGGGCGGGCAATGAGCAGTTCTTC. The V call is TRBV7-2, the J call TRBJ2-1; 10 nucleotides match TRBD2. The CDR3 sequence is 15 residues long. Germline lookup yields CDR1 SGHTA and CDR2 FQGNSA. J lost 6 bases, V lost 3 bases, and 5 bases had no gene match.

This chain joins TRBV12-3 or TRBV12-4 and TRBJ2-7; D possibly corresponds to TRBD1 (5 bases). The CDR3 runs to 14 residues. Deletions cut 6 bases from V and 3 bases from J, with 15 bases between. The CDR3 DNA reads TGTGCCAGCAGCCCCTGGGGCGGCGGCTACGAGCAGTACTTC. This sequence encodes CASSPWGGGYEQYF.

V usage is TRBV4-2 and J usage is TRBJ2-1, with D possibly being TRBD2 (5 bases). V lost 4 bases and J 15 bases, leaving 16 bases between the germline ends. The CDR3 length is 12 residues. The germline gives CDR1 LGHNA, CDR2 YNFKEQ. The CDR3 region has the DNA TGTGCCAGCAGCCCAACCGACTACCTCTTGTTCTTC. This encodes CASSPTDYLLFF.

The chain couples TRBV7-6 to TRBJ1-1; D not resolved. Trimming pared 6 bases from V and 2 bases from J, leaving 13 bases between. Germline assignment: CDR1 SGHVS and CDR2 FNYEAQ. The CDR3 loop spans 14 amino acids. The DNA of the CDR3 is TGTGCCAGCAGTCCTAATGACGTTAACACTGAAGCTTTCTTT. It codes for CASSPNDVNTEAFF.